The text below deals with one T cell receptor (beta chain). The data were obtained in a study of blood T cell repertoires in COVID-19. Clones were sequenced by immunoSEQ multiplex PCR, and TCRdb holds only the in-frame ones, with some missing. The table records approximately 300,000 clones, 85% of them present only once. The germline V gene has CDR1 SGHDT and CDR2 YYEEEE. There are 16 residues in the CDR3. V shed 0 bases, J shed 1 base, and the junction held 7 bases outside the gene matches. The chain is built from TRBV5-6 and TRBJ2-7; 7 nucleotides agree with TRBD1. This receptor was identified in a woman aged 25-40 years who had been exposed to COVID-19. The sequenced sample was PBMCs or T cells enriched from blood (not recorded which). This CDR3 reads CASSLVGTAKSYEQYF. DNA for the CDR3: TGTGCCAGCAGCTTGGTAGGGACAGCTAAATCCTACGAGCAGTACTTC.